These 20 T cell receptor gamma chains were all obtained from the same sample, sequenced in a study of gamma delta lymphoproliferative disorders and STAT genes. Genomic DNA from isolated PBMCs served as the sequencing template. TCRdb fed the multiplex PCR reads to CATT. The repertoire consists of a few thousand gamma-chain clones, with about 7.5% occurring once and the leading ten covering around 3.1%. What was sequenced was blood. The receptors here all came from a human donor in good health.

In its sample, this clone is medium-sized. The gene calls are TRGV9 and TRGJ1 or TRGJ2. The J gene, not given by TCRdb, was assigned here from a germline match of the nucleotide sequence. The germline V gene has CDR1 GITISATS and CDR2 ISYDGTV (reference sequence). V was pared by 0 bases and J by 12 bases, with 5 bases of the junction left unmatched. This CDR3 is 11 amino acids long. The chain's CDR3 is CALWEVLVKLF. The CDR3 DNA reads as TGTGCCTTGTGGGAGGTGCTAGTGAAACTCTTT.

Points on this clone: It differs at one base from a far larger clone, so likely a read error. In the same sample, other DNA sequences code for this CDR3. The chain couples TRGV10 to TRGJP1. Since TCRdb gives no J gene, matching the DNA to germline was used here to assign it. TRGV10 is an ORF; its function is uncertain. Trimming at V came to 8 bases and at J to 3 bases, leaving 1 base not matched to a gene. The CDR3 length is 12 residues. CDR3 in amino acids: CAAWATGWFKIF. CDR3 in DNA: TGTGCTGCGTGGGCCACTGGTTGGTTCAAGATATTT.

Judged by abundance, this clone is medium-sized (0.01 to 0.1%). The chain links TRGV10 to TRGJP1. The J gene is absent in TCRdb and was assigned here via DNA matching to germline. TRGV10 is reported as an ORF; its role is uncertain. The CDR3 spans 11 residues. V lost 8 bases, J lost 10 bases, and 5 bases stayed unmatched. CDR3 in amino acids: CAAWGTWFKIF. The CDR3 DNA follows: TGTGCTGCGTGGGGGACTTGGTTCAAGATATTT.

Of note for this clone: One junction end does not reproduce the germline sequence, and a read error may be involved. The V call is TRGV10, the J call TRGJ1 or TRGJ2. The J gene was not available in TCRdb and was assigned here by matching the DNA to germline segments. TRGV10 is placed among ORFs of uncertain function. The CDR3 length is 12 residues. CDR3 DNA: TGCGCGGGACCTAGGGTGTACTATAAGAAACTCTTT. Translation: CAGPRVYYKKLF.

Sample share makes this clone medium-sized. The chain couples TRGV11 to TRGJ1 or TRGJ2. Germline matching of the DNA provided the J gene here, since TCRdb leaves it blank. TRGV11 is reported as an ORF; its role is uncertain. The CDR3 length is 15 residues. J was trimmed by 3 bases and V by 2 bases; bases with no gene match: 7. CDR3 DNA sequence: TGTGCCTGCTGGATTAGGCGCCGTAGTTATTATAAGAAACTCTTT. Its protein product is CACWIRRRSYYKKLF.

In the case of this clone: Translating this DNA gives a protein that differs at residue 8 from the TCRdb one, which belongs to a much larger clone; a read error is likely, and the protein shown is this translation. The rearrangement joins TRGV2 to TRGJP1. TCRdb gives no J gene; it was assigned here by matching the DNA to germline. The J segment lost 15 bases and the V segment lost 0 bases, leaving 4 bases of the junction unmatched. The CDR3 loop spans 11 amino acids. The germline V gene has CDR1 EGSNGY and CDR2 YDSYNSKV. The CDR3 region is CATWDGLVKIF. The CDR3 nucleotides are TGTGCCACCTGGGACGGGCTTGTCAAGATATTT.

This clone was detected many times. The rearrangement uses TRGV2 and TRGJ1 or TRGJ2. Assignment of the J gene here rests on matching the DNA to germline, because TCRdb gives none. The J segment lost 0 bases and the V segment lost 2 bases, leaving 10 bases of the junction unmatched. The germline V gene encodes CDR1 EGSNGY and CDR2 YDSYNSKV. The CDR3 contains 16 residues. The CDR3 protein is CATWDVPHLNYYKKLF. CDR3 in DNA: TGTGCCACCTGGGACGTCCCACACCTGAATTATTATAAGAAACTCTTT.

Sample share makes this clone medium-sized. Because the CDR3's place on the DNA is in doubt, the DNA is left out and the CDR3 is given as listed by TCRdb. Here the CDR3 reads CTTVPAGLGTKYYKKLF. The V gene is TRGV11, but the J gene lacks a call. TRGV11 is an ORF, and what it does is uncertain. Inclusive of both ends, the CDR3 amounts to 17 amino acids.

By its share, this clone is medium-sized. This chain connects TRGV2 to TRGJ1 or TRGJ2. Assignment of the J gene here rests on matching the DNA to germline, because TCRdb gives none. Per germline, CDR1 EGSNGY and CDR2 YDSYNSKV. CDR3 size: 15 residues. V gave up 0 bases and J gave up 4 bases; unmatched junction bases: 9. The CDR3: CATWDGPPRYYKKLF. The CDR3 nucleotides are TGTGCCACCTGGGACGGGCCCCCGAGGTATTATAAGAAACTCTTT.

This clone is categorized as medium-sized. The rearrangement links TRGV10 to TRGJ1 or TRGJ2. TCRdb offers no J gene call, so here the DNA was matched to germline to obtain one. TRGV10 is annotated as an ORF whose role is uncertain. This CDR3 is built from 18 residues. V lost 8 bases to trimming and J lost 3 bases; unmatched junction nucleotides: 23. In nucleotides, the CDR3 is TGTGCTGCGTGGGATTCCCAGTGGCACGCGCCCTTTTATTATAAGAAACTCTTT. Translating it yields CAAWDSQWHAPFYYKKLF.

By sample share, this clone is medium-sized (0.01 to 0.1%). The chain combines TRGV10 with TRGJ1 or TRGJ2. In the absence of a J gene in TCRdb, the DNA was matched to germline to assign it here. TRGV10 is labeled an ORF, and its function is uncertain. V dropped 9 bases and J dropped 9; count of bases not matched to a gene: 3. This CDR3 has 9 residues. CDR3: CAACGKKLF. The CDR3 DNA follows: TGTGCTGCGTGTGGTAAGAAACTCTTT.

In its sample, this clone ranks as medium-sized. V and J are TRGV8 and TRGJ1 or TRGJ2. The J gene is absent in TCRdb and was assigned here via DNA matching to germline. The germline V gene encodes CDR1 VENAVY and CDR2 YDSYNSRV. This CDR3 is 12 amino acids long. J was trimmed by 7 bases and V by 0 bases; bases with no gene match: 3. DNA for the CDR3: TGTGCCACCTGGGATAGGCAATATAAGAAACTCTTT. This sequence encodes CATWDRQYKKLF.

This clone is termed medium-sized (0.01 to 0.1%). This chain uses TRGV4 with TRGJ1 or TRGJ2. In the absence of a J gene in TCRdb, the DNA was matched to germline to assign it here. The CDR3 spans 15 residues. The germline V gene encodes CDR1 EGSTGY and CDR2 YDSYTSSV. V was pared by 3 bases and J by 0 bases, with 8 bases of the junction left unmatched. In DNA, the CDR3 is TGTGCCACCTGGGATCCTTTTCGGAATTATTATAAGAAACTCTTT. It specifies CATWDPFRNYYKKLF.

By sample fraction, this clone is medium-sized. The chain employs TRGV8 and TRGJ1 or TRGJ2. Because TCRdb records no J gene, it was assigned here through a match of the DNA to germline. V lost 0 bases to trimming and J lost 3 bases; unmatched junction nucleotides: 8. Germline loops: CDR1 VENAVY, CDR2 YDSYNSRV. The CDR3 contains 15 residues. CDR3 sequence: CATWDREGVYYKKLF. As DNA, the CDR3 is TGTGCCACCTGGGATAGGGAGGGGGTTTATTATAAGAAACTCTTT.

This clone was counted many times. This sequence joins TRGV3 and TRGJP1. TCRdb supplies no J gene; here it was assigned by aligning the nucleotide sequence to germline. CDR1 and CDR2 (germline): VTNTFY, YDVSTARD (reference sequence). Trimming took 0 bases from V and 8 from J; bases not matched to a gene: 6. The CDR3 consists of 14 residues. CDR3 coding DNA: TGTGCCACCTGGGACAGGTTTAGAGGTTGGTTCAAGATATTT. Translation: CATWDRFRGWFKIF.

This clone is medium-sized within its sample. Other DNA sequences of this sample code for an identical CDR3. V and J are TRGV3 and TRGJ1 or TRGJ2. Because TCRdb records no J gene, it was assigned here through a match of the DNA to germline. CDR1 is VTNTFY and CDR2 is YDVSTARD in the germline V gene (reference sequence). Trimming cost V 0 bases and J 1 base; bases outside gene matches: 3. This CDR3 comprises 14 residues. CDR3 DNA sequence: TGTGCCACCTGGGACAGGGGAAATTATTATAAGAAACTCTTT. Residues: CATWDRGNYYKKLF.

This clone was counted at least ten times. The chain is built from TRGV4 and TRGJ1 or TRGJ2. The J gene was missing in TCRdb and was found by matching the end of the DNA to germline. This CDR3 contains 13 residues. With 5 bases clipped from V and 4 bases from J, the junction kept 8 bases outside the gene matches. From germline, CDR1 is EGSTGY and CDR2 YDSYTSSV. The CDR3 region has the DNA TGTGCCACCTGGGTCCCTAGATATTATAAGAAACTCTTT. This encodes CATWVPRYYKKLF.

In this sample, this clone is medium-sized. The CDR3 nucleotides are TGTGCCACCTGGGACAGTGACGGTAGTAGTGATTGGATCAAGACGTTT. Translated, it gives CATWDSDGSSDWIKTF. The rearrangement joins TRGV3 to TRGJP2. The J gene was not available in TCRdb and was assigned here by matching the DNA to germline segments. The V and J ends lost 1 base and 1 base, in that order; junction bases with no gene match: 6. The CDR3 totals 16 residues. From germline, CDR1 is VTNTFY and CDR2 YDVSTARD (reference sequence).

This clone is termed medium-sized. Other nucleotide sequences from this sample produce the same CDR3. The rearrangement joins TRGV4 to TRGJ1 or TRGJ2. The J gene, left out of TCRdb, was set here by checking the DNA against germline. This CDR3 has 14 residues. Germline CDR1 is EGSTGY and CDR2 is YDSYTSSV. V gave up 1 base and J gave up 0 bases; unmatched junction bases: 3. In DNA form, the CDR3 reads TGTGCCACCTGGGATGGTCCGAATTATTATAAGAAACTCTTT. This gives the protein CATWDGPNYYKKLF.

Within the sample, this clone is medium-sized. V and J are TRGV8 and TRGJ1 or TRGJ2. TCRdb records no J gene; here it was assigned by comparing the DNA to germline. Looked up from germline, CDR1 is VENAVY and CDR2 is YDSYNSRV. The V and J ends lost 2 bases and 4 bases, in that order; junction bases with no gene match: 20. The CDR3 has 18 residues. DNA of the CDR3: TGTGCCACCTGGGATACTCTGTCTGCTGCCCCCGAGTATTATAAGAAACTCTTT. Its protein is CATWDTLSAAPEYYKKLF.